The sequence of this TCR beta chain was determined in a study of blood T cell repertoires in COVID-19. Background on the study: In each case, the material was cDNA or gDNA derived from T cells, B-cell-depleted T cells, or PBMCs.

Sequencing used immunoSEQ multiplex PCR; TCRdb keeps in-frame clones, though not all of them. The sample has under 300,000 clones; about 80% are singletons. The recovered donors of Cohort 3 showed two negative PCRs, clearance, or symptom resolution. The length of the CDR3 is 16 residues. Germline assignment: CDR1 SGHNT and CDR2 YYREEE (reference sequence). Germline trimming cut 2 bases from V and 6 bases from J; bases unmatched to any gene: 9. This receptor was identified in a man aged 35 to 55 who had recovered from COVID-19. This chain links TRBV5-4 with TRBJ2-3; 10 nucleotides line up with TRBD2. The sample comprised PBMCs or T cells enriched from blood (not recorded which). The CDR3 nucleotides read TGTGCCAGCAGCTTATCCTTAGCGGGAGGAGGGGATACGCAGTATTTT. It codes for CASSLSLAGGGDTQYF.